This T cell receptor (beta chain) appears in the sequencing data of a study of cytomegalovirus exposure and HLA in healthy donors. About the research overall: Roughly 179 million T cells yielded 120 million or so unique TCR beta sequences, as an earlier analysis found. Approximately 85 million unique TCRs from HLA-typed donors were held in an early data release. Study observations and caveats: Among immune exposure information, only CMV serostatus was available. Later genetic work tied a missense DCLRE1C variant to beta-chain V and J trimming.

This PCR relied on a set of 60 Vbeta primers and 13 Jbeta primers. Some clones are missing from TCRdb's copy, which holds only in-frame ones; the method was immunoSEQ multiplex PCR. The repertoire consists of more than 85,000 clones, with around 80% occurring once and the leading ten covering roughly 5.7%. This CDR3 has 12 amino acids. Germline CDR1 reads SGHNT; CDR2 reads YENEEA. V lost 4 bases to trimming and J lost 5 bases; unmatched junction nucleotides: 2. In this sample, this clone turned up a few times. Its cognate antigen is unknown. This clonotype was sampled from a male donor in good health and CMV-seronegative. This rearrangement joins TRBV11-3 to TRBJ2-7, with 7 positions matching TRBD1. Sequencing input: PBMCs. CDR3 bases: TGTGCCAGCAGCTCTACAGGGGACGAGCAGTACTTC. Its protein product is CASSSTGDEQYF.